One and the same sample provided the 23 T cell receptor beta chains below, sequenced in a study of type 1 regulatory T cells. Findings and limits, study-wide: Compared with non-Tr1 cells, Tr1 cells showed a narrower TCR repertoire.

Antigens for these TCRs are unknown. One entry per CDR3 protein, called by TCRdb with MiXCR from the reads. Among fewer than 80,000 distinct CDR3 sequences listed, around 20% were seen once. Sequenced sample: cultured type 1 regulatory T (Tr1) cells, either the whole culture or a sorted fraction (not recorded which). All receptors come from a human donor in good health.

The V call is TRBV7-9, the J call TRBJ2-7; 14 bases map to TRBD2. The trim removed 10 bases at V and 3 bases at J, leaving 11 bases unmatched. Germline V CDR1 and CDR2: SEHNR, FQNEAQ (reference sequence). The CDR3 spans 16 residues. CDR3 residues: CATTVTSGRGFYEQYF. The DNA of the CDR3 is TGTGCCACCACTGTGACTAGCGGGAGGGGTTTCTACGAGCAGTACTTC. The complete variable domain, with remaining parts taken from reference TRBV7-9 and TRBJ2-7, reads DTGVSQNPRHKITKRGQNVTFRCDPISEHNRLYWYRQTLGQGPEFLTYFQNEAQLEKSRLLSDRFSAERPKGSFSTLEIQRTEQGDSAMYLCATTVTSGRGFYEQYFGPGTRLTVT.

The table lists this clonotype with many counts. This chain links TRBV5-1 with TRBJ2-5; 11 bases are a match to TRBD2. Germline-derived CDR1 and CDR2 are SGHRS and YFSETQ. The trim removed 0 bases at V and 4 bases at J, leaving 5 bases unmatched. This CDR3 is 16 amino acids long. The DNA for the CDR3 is TGCGCCAGCAGCTTGGGACTAGCGGGATACAGAGAGACCCAGTACTTC. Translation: CASSLGLAGYRETQYF. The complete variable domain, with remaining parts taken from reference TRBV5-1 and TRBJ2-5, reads KAGVTQTPRYLIKTRGQQVTLSCSPISGHRSVSWYQQTPGQGLQFLFEYFSETQRNKGNFPGRFSGRQFSNSRSEMNVSTLELGDSALYLCASSLGLAGYRETQYFGPGTRLLVL.

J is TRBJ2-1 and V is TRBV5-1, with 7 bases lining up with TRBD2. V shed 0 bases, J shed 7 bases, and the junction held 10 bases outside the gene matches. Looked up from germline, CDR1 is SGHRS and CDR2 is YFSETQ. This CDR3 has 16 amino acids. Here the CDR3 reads CASSLVSRRGGNEQFF. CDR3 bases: TGCGCCAGCAGCTTGGTATCGCGGCGGGGAGGGAATGAGCAGTTCTTC.

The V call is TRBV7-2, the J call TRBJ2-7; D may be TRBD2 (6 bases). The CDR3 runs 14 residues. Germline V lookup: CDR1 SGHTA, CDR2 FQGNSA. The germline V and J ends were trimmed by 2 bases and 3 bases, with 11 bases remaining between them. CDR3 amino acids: CASSLNPGVYEQYF. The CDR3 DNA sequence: TGTGCCAGCAGCTTAAACCCGGGGGTCTACGAGCAGTACTTC.

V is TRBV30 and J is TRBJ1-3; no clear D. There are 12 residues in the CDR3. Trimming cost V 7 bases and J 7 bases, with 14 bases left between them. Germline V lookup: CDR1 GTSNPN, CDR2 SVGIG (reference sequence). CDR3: CASTSLRNTIYF. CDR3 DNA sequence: TGTGCCTCGACAAGTCTAAGGAACACCATATATTTT. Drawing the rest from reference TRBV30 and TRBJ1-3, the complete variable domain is SQTIHQWPATLVQPVGSPLSLECTVEGTSNPNLYWYRQAAGRGLQLLFYSVGIGQISSEVPQNLSASRPQDRQFILSSKKLLLSDSGFYLCASTSLRNTIYFGEGSWLTVV.

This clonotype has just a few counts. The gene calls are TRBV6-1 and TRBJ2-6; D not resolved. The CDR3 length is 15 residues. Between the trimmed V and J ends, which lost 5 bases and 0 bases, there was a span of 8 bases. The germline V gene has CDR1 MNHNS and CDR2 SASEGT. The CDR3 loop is CASSIRSSGANVLTF. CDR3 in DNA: TGTGCCAGCAGTATAAGGAGCTCTGGGGCCAACGTCCTGACTTTC.

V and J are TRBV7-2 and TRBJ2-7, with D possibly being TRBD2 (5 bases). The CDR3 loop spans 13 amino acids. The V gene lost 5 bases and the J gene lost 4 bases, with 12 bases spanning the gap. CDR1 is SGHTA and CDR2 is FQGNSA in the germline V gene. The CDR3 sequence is CASSLPTGYEQYF. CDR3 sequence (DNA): TGTGCCAGCAGCCTCCCGACGGGGTACGAGCAGTACTTC.

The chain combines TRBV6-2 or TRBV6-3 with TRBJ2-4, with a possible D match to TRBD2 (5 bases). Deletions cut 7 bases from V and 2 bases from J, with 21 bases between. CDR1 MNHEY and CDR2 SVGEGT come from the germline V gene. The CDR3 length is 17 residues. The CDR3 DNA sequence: TGTGCCAGCAAGGCGGATCGAGGGTCGCGAACCAAAAACATTCAGTACTTC. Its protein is CASKADRGSRTKNIQYF.

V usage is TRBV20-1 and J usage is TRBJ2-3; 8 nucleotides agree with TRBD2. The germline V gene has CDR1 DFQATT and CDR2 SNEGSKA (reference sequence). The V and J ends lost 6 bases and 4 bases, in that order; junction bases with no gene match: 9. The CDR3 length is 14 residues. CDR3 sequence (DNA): TGCAGTGCCCTTTTGGGCGGGAGGCCAGATACGCAGTATTTT. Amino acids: CSALLGGRPDTQYF.

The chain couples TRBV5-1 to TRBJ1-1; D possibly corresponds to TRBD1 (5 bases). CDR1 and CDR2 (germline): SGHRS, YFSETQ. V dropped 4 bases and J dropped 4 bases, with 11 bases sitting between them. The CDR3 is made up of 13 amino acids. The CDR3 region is CASSMTVVTEAFF. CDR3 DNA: TGCGCCAGCAGCATGACAGTCGTCACTGAAGCTTTCTTT.

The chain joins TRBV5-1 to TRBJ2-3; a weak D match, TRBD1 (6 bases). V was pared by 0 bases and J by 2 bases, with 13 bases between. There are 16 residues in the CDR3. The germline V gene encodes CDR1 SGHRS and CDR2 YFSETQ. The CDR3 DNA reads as TGCGCCAGCAGCTTGGGGCAGGGGCTATACACAGATACGCAGTATTTT. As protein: CASSLGQGLYTDTQYF.

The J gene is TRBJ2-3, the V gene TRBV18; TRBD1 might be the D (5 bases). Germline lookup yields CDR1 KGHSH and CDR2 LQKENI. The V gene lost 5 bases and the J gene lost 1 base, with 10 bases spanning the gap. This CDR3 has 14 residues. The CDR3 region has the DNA TGTGCCAGCTCAAGGGGTTCGGGCACAGATACGCAGTATTTT. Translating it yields CASSRGSGTDTQYF.

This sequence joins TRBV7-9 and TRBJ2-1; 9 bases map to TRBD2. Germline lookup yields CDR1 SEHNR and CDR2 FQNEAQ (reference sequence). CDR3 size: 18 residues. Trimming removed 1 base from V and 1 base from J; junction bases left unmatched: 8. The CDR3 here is CASSLGREGPKSYNEQFF. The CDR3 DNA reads TGTGCCAGCAGCTTAGGGCGGGAGGGCCCGAAATCCTACAATGAGCAGTTCTTC.

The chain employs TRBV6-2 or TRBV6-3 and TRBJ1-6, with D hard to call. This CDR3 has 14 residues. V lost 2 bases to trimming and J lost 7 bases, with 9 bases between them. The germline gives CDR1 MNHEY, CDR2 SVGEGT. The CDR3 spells CASSYLVLNSPLHF. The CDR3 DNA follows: TGTGCCAGCAGTTACCTGGTGTTGAATTCACCCCTCCACTTT.

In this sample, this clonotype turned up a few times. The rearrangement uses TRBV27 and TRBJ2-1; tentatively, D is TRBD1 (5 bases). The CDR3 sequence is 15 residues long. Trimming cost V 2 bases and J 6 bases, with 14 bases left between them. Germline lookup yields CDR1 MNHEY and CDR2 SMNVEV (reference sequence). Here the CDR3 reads CASSLGASLRNEQFF. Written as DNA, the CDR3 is TGTGCCAGCAGTTTAGGGGCTAGTCTGCGCAATGAGCAGTTCTTC.

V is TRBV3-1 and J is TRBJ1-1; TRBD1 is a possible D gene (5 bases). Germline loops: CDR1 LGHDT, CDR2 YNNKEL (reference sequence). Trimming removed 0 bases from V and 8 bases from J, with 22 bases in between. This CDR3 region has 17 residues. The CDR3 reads CASSQDRSTLRGSEAFF. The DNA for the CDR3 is TGTGCCAGCAGCCAAGATCGGTCCACCTTGAGGGGCTCAGAAGCTTTCTTT.

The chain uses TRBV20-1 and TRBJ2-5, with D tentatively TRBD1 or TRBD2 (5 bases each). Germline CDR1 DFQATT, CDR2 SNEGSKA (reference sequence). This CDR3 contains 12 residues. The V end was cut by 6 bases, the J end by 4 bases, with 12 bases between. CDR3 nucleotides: TGCAGTGCCCCACGTGGGGGAGAGACCCAGTACTTC. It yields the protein CSAPRGGETQYF.

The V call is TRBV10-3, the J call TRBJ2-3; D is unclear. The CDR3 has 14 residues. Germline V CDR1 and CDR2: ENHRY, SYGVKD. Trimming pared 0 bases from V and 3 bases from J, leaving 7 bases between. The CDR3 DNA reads TGTGCCATCAGTGAGTCGTTAGGAACAGATACGCAGTATTTT. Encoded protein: CAISESLGTDTQYF.

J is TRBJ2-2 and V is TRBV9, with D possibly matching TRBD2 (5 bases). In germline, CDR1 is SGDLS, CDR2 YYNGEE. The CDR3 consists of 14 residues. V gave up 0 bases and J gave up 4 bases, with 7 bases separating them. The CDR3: CASSVVGSTGELFF. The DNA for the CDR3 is TGTGCCAGCAGCGTAGTAGGGAGCACCGGGGAGCTGTTTTTT.

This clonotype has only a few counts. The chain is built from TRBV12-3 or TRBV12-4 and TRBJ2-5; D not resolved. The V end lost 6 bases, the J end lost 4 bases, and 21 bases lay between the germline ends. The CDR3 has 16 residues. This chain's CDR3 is CASSRSRGPPIETQYF. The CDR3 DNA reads TGTGCCAGCAGCCGAAGTCGAGGACCACCCATAGAGACCCAGTACTTC.

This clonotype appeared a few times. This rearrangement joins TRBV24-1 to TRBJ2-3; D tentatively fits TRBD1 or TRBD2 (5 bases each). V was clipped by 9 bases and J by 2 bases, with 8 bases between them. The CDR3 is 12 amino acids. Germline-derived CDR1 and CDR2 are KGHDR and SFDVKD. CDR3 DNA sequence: TGTGCCACCGGGACCCCCACAGATACGCAGTATTTT. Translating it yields CATGTPTDTQYF.

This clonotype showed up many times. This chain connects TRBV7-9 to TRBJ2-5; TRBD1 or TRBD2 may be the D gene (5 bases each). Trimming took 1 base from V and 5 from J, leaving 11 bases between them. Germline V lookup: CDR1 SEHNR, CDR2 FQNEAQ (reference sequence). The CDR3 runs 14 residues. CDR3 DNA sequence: TGTGCCAGCAGCTTAGGGGACGCCCACGAGACCCAGTACTTC. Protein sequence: CASSLGDAHETQYF. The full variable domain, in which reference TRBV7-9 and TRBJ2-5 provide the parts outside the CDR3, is DTGVSQNPRHKITKRGQNVTFRCDPISEHNRLYWYRQTLGQGPEFLTYFQNEAQLEKSRLLSDRFSAERPKGSFSTLEIQRTEQGDSAMYLCASSLGDAHETQYFGPGTRLLVL.

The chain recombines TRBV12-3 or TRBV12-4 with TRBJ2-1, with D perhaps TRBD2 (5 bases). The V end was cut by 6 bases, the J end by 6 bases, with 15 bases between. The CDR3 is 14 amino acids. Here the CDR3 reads CASRREVLGNEQFF. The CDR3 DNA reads TGTGCCAGCAGGAGGGAAGTACTAGGCAATGAGCAGTTCTTC.